This T cell receptor beta chain is drawn from a study of T cell repertoires in cytomegalovirus infection. Study-level information: In the study, CMV epitopes included recently identified HLA-C-restricted and well-studied HLA-B-restricted ones.

TCRdb reprocessed the reads via MiXCR and lists one record per CDR3 protein. The sample has roughly 990,000 distinct CDR3 sequences, approximately 31% seen once. A remark on this clonotype: The antigen is not known.

Trimming stripped 10 bases from V and 6 bases from J, with 15 bases between. The CDR3 consists of 13 residues. The sample was cultured CD8+ T cells from PBMCs, taken from culture after CMV antigen stimulation. The TCR sequence derives from a human donor in good health (CMV status not recorded). Some clones in this sample may be carry-over from other donors' samples. The J gene is TRBJ2-2, the V gene TRBV12-3 or TRBV12-4; no firm D call. This CDR3 reads CATSRMSSGELFF. In nucleotides, the CDR3 is TGTGCCACCAGCCGGATGAGTTCCGGGGAGCTGTTTTTT.